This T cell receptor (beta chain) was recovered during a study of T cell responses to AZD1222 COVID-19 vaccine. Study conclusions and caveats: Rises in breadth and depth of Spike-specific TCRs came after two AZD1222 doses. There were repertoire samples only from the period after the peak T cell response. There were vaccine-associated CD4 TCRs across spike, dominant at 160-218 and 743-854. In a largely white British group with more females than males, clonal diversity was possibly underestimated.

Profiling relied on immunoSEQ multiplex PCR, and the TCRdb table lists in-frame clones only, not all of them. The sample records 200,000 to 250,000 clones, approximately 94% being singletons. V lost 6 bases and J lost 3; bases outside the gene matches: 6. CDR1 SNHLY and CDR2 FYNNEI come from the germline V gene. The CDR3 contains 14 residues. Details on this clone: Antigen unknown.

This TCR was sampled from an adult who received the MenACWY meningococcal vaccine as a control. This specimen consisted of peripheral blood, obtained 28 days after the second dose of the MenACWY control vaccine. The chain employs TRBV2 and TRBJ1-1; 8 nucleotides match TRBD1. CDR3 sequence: CASRKTGGYTEAFF. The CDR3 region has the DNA TGTGCCAGCAGAAAAACAGGGGGGTACACTGAAGCTTTCTTT.